The TCR beta chain described here comes from a study of molecular identifiers for immune sequencing clone quantification. Study outcomes and limitations: Because of identical TCR molecules sharing a barcode, sizes of highly expanded clones could be underestimated.

Naive CD8 T cell sorting was performed on the CD8+CD4-CCR7+CD45RA+ phenotype. This clonotype occurred many times. What it binds is unknown. Bulk TCR library preparation followed previously described methods with listed TCR primers. TCRdb independently ran MiXCR on the PCR reads; one entry per CDR3 protein. This sample has more than 550,000 distinct CDR3 sequences; roughly 27% occur once, and the top ten carry 0.75% to 0.8%. The sequenced sample consisted of naive CD8+ T cells from blood, with Jurkat cell RNA spiked in. As to subset: FACS-sorted CD8+CD4-CCR7+CD45RA+ naive T cells. This TCR was sampled from a human donor in good health. Some libraries in this study had Jurkat cell RNA spiked in.

CDR3: CASSRTGTGLQPQHF. The DNA for the CDR3 is TGCGCCAGCAGCCGTACCGGGACAGGGCTCCAGCCCCAGCATTTT. This chain connects TRBV4-1 to TRBJ1-5; 9 bases are a match to TRBD1. CDR1 and CDR2 (germline): MGHRA, YSYEKL. The trim removed 4 bases at V and 7 bases at J, leaving 8 bases unmatched. The CDR3 is 15 amino acids.